This T cell receptor (beta chain) stems from a study of vaccination and CD4 T cells after COVID-19. This clonotype appeared a single time. Antigen specificity is unknown. With the Oncomine TCR Beta short-read assay, DNA from cultured CD4+ T cells was sequenced. TCRdb used MiXCR to reprocess the PCR reads, holding one entry per CDR3 protein. The table lists some 13,000 distinct CDR3 sequences, about 40% of them singletons. Treatment described: roughly 10-day PBMC culture with coronavirus spike peptide pools or control peptides (ViraFEST assay). CDR1 and CDR2 from the germline V gene are SNHLY and FYNNEI. V lost 2 bases and J 5 bases, leaving 15 bases between the germline ends. This CDR3 spans 15 amino acids.

The TCR originated in a human donor who had recovered from COVID-19. The chain employs TRBV2 and TRBJ2-5; a weak D match, TRBD2 (5 bases). The sample in question was CD4+ T cells from blood, cultured in vitro, obtained before SARS-CoV-2 vaccination. CDR3 in amino acids: CASSEWFGVGETQYF. The CDR3 coding sequence is TGTGCCAGCAGTGAATGGTTCGGGGTCGGGGAGACCCAGTACTTC.